Below, 2 T cell receptor beta chains from the same sample are listed, as sequenced in a study of vaccination effects on CD4 cells after COVID-19. Sequencing was preceded by expansion of antigen-specific CD4+ T cells with viral peptide pools in the ViraFEST assay. Scientists isolated CD4+ T cells after an approximately 10-day culture period ended. Each person got two doses of an mRNA SARS-CoV-2 vaccine, BNT162b2 or mRNA-1273. These receptors are not linked to any known antigen. Sequenced by immunoSEQ multiplex PCR; TCRdb stores in-frame clones only, minus some. The sample has 80,000 to 95,000 clones, under 80% seen once. This specimen consisted of CD4+ T cells from PBMCs cultured with HCoV-OC43 spike peptides, obtained after COVID-19 vaccination. The subset was: HCoV-OC43 spike overlapping peptide pool stimulation. The receptors stem from a human donor who received a COVID-19 vaccine.

The chain carries TRBV6-6 and TRBJ2-1, with TRBD2 matching 9 bases. The CDR3 totals 17 residues. V lost 5 bases, J lost 2 bases, and 10 bases stayed unmatched. Per the germline V gene, CDR1 is MNHNY and CDR2 is SVGAGI (reference sequence). CDR3 bases: TGTGCCAGCAGTCCTCCTGCGGGGGGGCAGGCCTACAATGAGCAGTTCTTC. This sequence encodes CASSPPAGGQAYNEQFF.

The chain uses TRBV5-6 and TRBJ1-2, with 8 positions matching TRBD1. Germline CDR1 SGHDT, CDR2 YYEEEE. After removal of 2 bases from V and 4 bases from J, the junction contained 7 bases not matched to a gene. The CDR3 length is 15 residues. CDR3 residues: CASSFRTGWGYGYTF. The CDR3 DNA is TGTGCCAGCAGCTTCAGGACAGGGTGGGGCTATGGCTACACCTTC.